The 23 T cell receptor beta chains presented below share a single source sample, sequenced in a study of shared clonotypes between healthy human individuals. Here immunoSEQ multiplex PCR was the method, and the copy in TCRdb shows in-frame clones only, minus some. The sample lists some 2.4 million clones, 93% occurring once. Material: naive CD4+ T cells from PBMCs. Subset indicated: CD45RA+ positively selected. The receptors originated from a man aged 18 to 29 in good health. Some clones in this sample may be carry-over from other donors' samples.

Note on this clone: This sample also contains other DNA sequences that code for the same CDR3. The rearrangement uses TRBV5-1 and TRBJ2-1; D is undetermined. The CDR3 has 15 amino acids. Germline V gene sequence: CDR1 SGHRS, CDR2 YFSETQ. With 0 bases removed from V and 0 bases from J, the gap between germline ends came to 7 bases. CDR3 loop: CASSLELSSYNEQFF. DNA for the CDR3: TGCGCCAGCAGCTTGGAGCTTTCCTCCTACAATGAGCAGTTCTTC.

The chain employs TRBV5-6 and TRBJ1-2; tentative D call: TRBD1 (5 bases). V gave up 0 bases and J gave up 3 bases, with 12 bases separating them. This CDR3 contains 15 residues. Germline loops: CDR1 SGHDT, CDR2 YYEEEE. The CDR3 is CASSLAGGGHYGYTF. CDR3 nucleotides: TGTGCCAGCAGCTTGGCCGGCGGGGGACACTATGGCTACACCTTC.

A word on this clone: The sample contains more than one DNA sequence encoding this CDR3. The V and J genes are TRBV28 and TRBJ2-2, with no clear D. Trimming took 5 bases from V and 6 from J, leaving 4 bases between them. Germline CDR1 MDHEN, CDR2 SYDVKM. This CDR3 comprises 11 residues. The CDR3 loop is CASSLAGELFF. CDR3 bases: TGTGCCAGCAGTCTCGCCGGGGAGCTGTTTTTT.

This sequence joins TRBV29-1 and TRBJ2-3, with D perhaps TRBD1 (5 bases). The CDR3 runs 12 residues. Trimming removed 5 bases from V and 4 bases from J, with 10 bases in between. Germline CDR1 reads SQVTM; CDR2 reads ANQGSEA. The CDR3 loop is CSVKTAPDTQYF. CDR3 nucleotides: TGCAGCGTTAAGACAGCCCCAGATACGCAGTATTTT.

This sequence joins TRBV28 and TRBJ2-7; D remains unclear. The V gene's germline CDR1 is MDHEN and CDR2 SYDVKM. The CDR3 is 11 residues long. Trimming took 11 bases from V and 6 from J, leaving 14 bases between them. CDR3 amino acids: CAVIAASEQYF. CDR3 in DNA: TGTGCCGTCATAGCTGCCAGCGAGCAGTACTTC.

The chain links TRBV28 to TRBJ1-1, with D unclear. Germline assignment: CDR1 MDHEN and CDR2 SYDVKM. This CDR3 has 13 amino acids. The V gene lost 6 bases and the J gene lost 5 bases, with 13 bases spanning the gap. CDR3 DNA: TGTGCCAGCAGGCCCCGGGCGACTACTGAAGCTTTCTTT. As protein: CASRPRATTEAFF.

V gene TRBV7-2 combines with J gene TRBJ1-5, with a tentative D call TRBD1 (6 bases). Trimming took 4 bases from V and 0 from J, leaving 10 bases between them. Per the germline V gene, CDR1 is SGHTA and CDR2 is FQGNSA. The CDR3 covers 15 residues. The CDR3 sequence is CASSSSGASNQPQHF. The CDR3, as DNA: TGTGCCAGCAGCTCTTCAGGGGCTAGCAATCAGCCCCAGCATTTT.

The rearrangement uses TRBV5-5 and TRBJ1-1; D might be TRBD1 (5 bases). V lost 4 bases, J lost 2 bases, and 9 bases lay in between. CDR3 length: 13 residues. The germline V gene has CDR1 SGHKS and CDR2 YYEKEE (reference sequence). The CDR3 coding sequence is TGTGCCAGCAGCCCGGGACTTAACACTGAAGCTTTCTTT. This encodes CASSPGLNTEAFF.

This chain connects TRBV28 to TRBJ2-7; 11 bases agree with TRBD2. Germline V CDR1 and CDR2: MDHEN, SYDVKM. Losses at the gene ends were 6 bases for V and 5 bases for J; bases not matched to a gene: 9. The CDR3 totals 15 residues. The CDR3 DNA reads TGTGCCAGCAGCACACGACTAGCGGGACGTCACGAGCAGTACTTC. Protein sequence: CASSTRLAGRHEQYF.

The rearrangement joins TRBV29-1 to TRBJ2-2, with D perhaps TRBD1 or TRBD2 (5 bases each). The CDR3 totals 14 residues. The V gene lost 2 bases and the J gene lost 7 bases, with 14 bases spanning the gap. The germline V gene encodes CDR1 SQVTM and CDR2 ANQGSEA. CDR3 residues: CSVEPGTRGGELFF. CDR3 DNA sequence: TGCAGCGTTGAACCGGGGACCCGGGGCGGGGAGCTGTTTTTT.

This clone was counted between two and nine times. V and J are TRBV19 and TRBJ1-2; 8 bases fit TRBD1. The CDR3 runs to 15 residues. J gave up 5 bases and V 3 bases, and 8 bases lay outside the gene matches. The germline CDR1 and CDR2 sequences are LNHDA and SQIVND (reference sequence). CDR3: CASSISSGGRYGYTF. In DNA, the CDR3 is TGTGCCAGTAGTATCTCCTCAGGGGGCAGGTATGGCTACACCTTC. Complete variable domain (other parts from reference TRBV19 and TRBJ1-2): DGGITQSPKYLFRKEGQNVTLSCEQNLNHDAMYWYRQDPGQGLRLIYYSQIVNDFQKGDIAEGYSVSREKKESFPLTVTSAQKNPTAFYLCASSISSGGRYGYTFGSGTRLTVV.

J is TRBJ2-1 and V is TRBV7-2, with 7 bases fitting TRBD1. Germline values: CDR1 SGHTA, CDR2 FQGNSA. V dropped 5 bases and J dropped 0; count of bases not matched to a gene: 10. There are 17 residues in the CDR3. CDR3 loop: CASSPQQGVSSYNEQFF. For the CDR3, the DNA is TGTGCCAGCAGCCCACAGCAGGGGGTAAGCTCCTACAATGAGCAGTTCTTC.

This clone was recorded a few times. The rearrangement uses TRBV29-1 and TRBJ1-1, with no clear D. V lost 5 bases, J lost 3 bases, and 19 bases lay in between. Germline CDR1 is SQVTM and CDR2 is ANQGSEA. The CDR3 runs 15 residues. The DNA for the CDR3 is TGCAGCGTTTTGACTCACGCGCTGGAGGACACTGAAGCTTTCTTT. The encoded protein is CSVLTHALEDTEAFF.

This clone appeared once. The chain recombines TRBV28 with TRBJ1-1, with 7 bases that match TRBD1. The CDR3 covers 17 residues. Germline loops: CDR1 MDHEN, CDR2 SYDVKM. V lost 5 bases and J lost 5; bases outside the gene matches: 17. CDR3 amino acids: CASSDPGTDLLRTEAFF. DNA of the CDR3: TGTGCCAGCAGTGACCCCGGGACAGACCTTCTAAGGACTGAAGCTTTCTTT.

This chain connects TRBV9 to TRBJ1-1, with D unresolved. CDR1 is SGDLS and CDR2 is YYNGEE in the germline V gene. V lost 1 base, J lost 4 bases, and 8 bases lay in between. The CDR3 extends over 13 amino acids. The CDR3 sequence: CASSVWAATEAFF. DNA for the CDR3: TGTGCCAGCAGCGTATGGGCTGCCACTGAAGCTTTCTTT.

This clone has just one count. The rearrangement links TRBV7-9 to TRBJ1-3, with TRBD1 as a possible D gene (5 bases). Germline-derived CDR1 and CDR2 are SEHNR and FQNEAQ (reference sequence). The V end lost 3 bases, the J end lost 2 bases, and 17 bases lay between the germline ends. The CDR3 length is 17 residues. CDR3 in amino acids: CASSFPGPRSAGNTIYF. CDR3 nucleotides: TGTGCCAGCAGCTTCCCGGGACCGAGATCGGCTGGAAACACCATATATTTT.

The gene calls are TRBV5-1 and TRBJ2-5; 10 positions match TRBD2. The CDR3 is 17 residues long. Unmatched junction bases numbered 10, after V lost 0 bases and J lost 5 bases. Per germline, CDR1 SGHRS and CDR2 YFSETQ. The CDR3 DNA sequence: TGCGCCAGCAGCTTGGCCGGGCAGCCGGGACTAGCGGAGACCCAGTACTTC. It translates to CASSLAGQPGLAETQYF.

CDR3 amino acids: CASSLSQGGEQYF. The CDR3 nucleotides are TGCGCCAGCAGCTTGAGTCAGGGGGGCGAGCAGTACTTC. The chain joins TRBV5-1 to TRBJ2-7; possibly TRBD1 for D (7 bases). This CDR3 is 13 amino acids long. From germline, CDR1 is SGHRS and CDR2 YFSETQ. The ends were cut back, 1 base at V and 6 bases at J, with 11 bases in the middle.

This clone was seen only once. For the CDR3, the DNA is TGTGCCAGCAGTTTATCAGGGCCTGGAAACACCATATATTTT. Amino acid sequence: CASSLSGPGNTIYF. This rearrangement joins TRBV28 to TRBJ1-3; the D gene is possibly TRBD1 (5 bases). The CDR3 is 14 residues long. V lost 1 base to trimming and J lost 2 bases, with 6 bases between them. CDR1 is MDHEN and CDR2 is SYDVKM in the germline V gene.

The V gene is TRBV5-3, the J gene TRBJ2-1; a weak D match, TRBD1 (6 bases). TRBV5-3 is noted as an ORF with a role that remains uncertain. CDR3 length: 12 residues. V was cut by 2 bases and J by 10 bases, with 10 bases left in between. The CDR3 DNA reads as TGTGCCAGAAGCTTACAGGGTTGCGAGCAGTTCTTC. Its protein product is CARSLQGCEQFF.

V gene TRBV25-1 combines with J gene TRBJ1-4; no firm D call. The CDR3 spans 13 residues. Germline lookup yields CDR1 MGHDK and CDR2 SYGVNS. Written as DNA, the CDR3 is TGTGCAGTTAGTCGGGCAACTAATGAAAAACTGTTTTTT. Amino acid sequence: CAVSRATNEKLFF.

The chain recombines TRBV7-2 with TRBJ2-1; D is perhaps TRBD1 (6 bases). V lost 2 bases, J lost 2 bases, and 13 bases lay in between. This CDR3 is 16 amino acids long. CDR1 and CDR2 from the germline V gene are SGHTA and FQGNSA. CDR3 region: CASSLLGQGTYNEQFF. In DNA, the CDR3 is TGTGCCAGCAGCTTATTGGGACAAGGAACCTACAATGAGCAGTTCTTC. The full variable domain, in which reference TRBV7-2 and TRBJ2-1 provide the parts outside the CDR3, is GAGVSQSPSNKVTEKGKDVELRCDPISGHTALYWYRQSLGQGLEFLIYFQGNSAPDKSGLPSDRFSAERTGGSVSTLTIQRTQQEDSAVYLCASSLLGQGTYNEQFFGPGTRLTVL.

The chain recombines TRBV18 with TRBJ2-3, with no clear D. From germline, CDR1 is KGHSH and CDR2 LQKENI. V was shortened by 6 bases and J by 2 bases, with 12 bases between the two germline ends. This CDR3 is 14 amino acids long. The CDR3 reads CASSLNLDTDTQYF. DNA for the CDR3: TGTGCCAGCTCGCTCAACTTAGACACAGATACGCAGTATTTT.